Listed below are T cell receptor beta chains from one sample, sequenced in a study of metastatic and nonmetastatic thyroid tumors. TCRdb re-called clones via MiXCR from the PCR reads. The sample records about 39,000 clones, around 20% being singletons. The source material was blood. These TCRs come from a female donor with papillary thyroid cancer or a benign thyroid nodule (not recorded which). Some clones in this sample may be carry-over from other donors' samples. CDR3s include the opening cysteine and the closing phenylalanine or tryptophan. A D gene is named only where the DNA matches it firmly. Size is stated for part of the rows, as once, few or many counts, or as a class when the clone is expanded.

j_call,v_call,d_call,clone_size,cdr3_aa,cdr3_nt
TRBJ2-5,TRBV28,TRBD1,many,CAIRDREEETQYF,TGTGCCATCCGGGACAGGGAAGAAGAGACCCAGTACTTC
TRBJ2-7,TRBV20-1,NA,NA,CSARVDPSYEQYF,TGCAGTGCTAGAGTAGATCCATCCTACGAGCAGTACTTC
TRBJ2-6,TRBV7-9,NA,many,CARLQGSGANVLTF,TGTGCCAGACTACAGGGTTCTGGGGCCAACGTCCTGACTTTC
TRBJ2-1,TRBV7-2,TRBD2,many,CASSLTSGTSYNEQFF,TGTGCCAGCAGCCTGACTAGCGGAACTTCCTACAATGAGCAGTTCTTC
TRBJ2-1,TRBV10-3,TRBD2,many,CAIRPTSGSIDEQFF,TGTGCCATCAGGCCGACTAGCGGGAGTATCGATGAGCAGTTCTTC
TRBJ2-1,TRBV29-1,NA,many,CSVAWWGLLNEQFF,TGCAGCGTTGCTTGGTGGGGGCTTTTGAATGAGCAGTTCTTC
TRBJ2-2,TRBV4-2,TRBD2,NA,CASSHVTSGGNTGELFF,TGTGCCAGCAGCCATGTCACTAGCGGGGGGAACACCGGGGAGCTGTTTTTT
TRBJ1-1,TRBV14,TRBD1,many,CASSLDRVTEAFF,TGTGCCAGCAGCTTAGACAGGGTTACTGAAGCTTTCTTT
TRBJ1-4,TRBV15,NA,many,CATSRDKGISGEKLFF,TGTGCCACCAGCAGAGATAAGGGGATCTCAGGGGAAAAACTGTTTTTT
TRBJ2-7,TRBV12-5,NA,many,CASAPGLLVGEQYF,TGTGCTAGTGCTCCGGGCCTCCTGGTCGGCGAGCAGTACTTC
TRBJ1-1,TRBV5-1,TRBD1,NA,CASSPGPGGENTEAFF,TGCGCCAGCAGCCCGGGCCCAGGGGGTGAGAACACTGAAGCTTTCTTT
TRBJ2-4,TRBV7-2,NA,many,CASSDARGNIQYF,TGTGCCAGCAGCGACGCCCGGGGGAACATTCAGTACTTC
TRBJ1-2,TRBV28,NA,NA,CASSLRVVVSNYGYTF,TGTGCCAGCAGTTTGAGGGTGGTAGTCTCTAACTATGGCTACACCTTC
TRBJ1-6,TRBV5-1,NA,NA,CASSLAGFGADNSPLHF,TGCGCCAGCAGCTTGGCCGGGTTTGGGGCAGATAATTCACCCCTCCACTTT
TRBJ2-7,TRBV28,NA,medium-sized,CASSSNRDTADF,TGTGCCAGCAGTTCGAACCGGGACACCGCCGACTTC
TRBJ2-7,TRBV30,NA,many,CAWTAGHEQYF,TGTGCCTGGACAGCCGGCCACGAGCAGTACTTC
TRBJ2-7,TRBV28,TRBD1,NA,CASSPTGGNYEQYF,TGTGCCAGCAGCCCAACAGGGGGCAATTACGAGCAGTACTTC
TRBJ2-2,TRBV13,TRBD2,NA,CASSLQGTGTSGSGGELFF,TGTGCCAGCAGCTTACAGGGGACAGGGACTAGCGGGAGCGGCGGGGAGCTGTTTTTT
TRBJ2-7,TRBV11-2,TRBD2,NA,CASSRYGTSGGAREQYF,TGTGCCAGCAGCCGTTATGGGACTAGCGGGGGGGCAAGAGAGCAGTACTTC
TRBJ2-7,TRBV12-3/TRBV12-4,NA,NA,CASSFGGSYEQYF,TGTGCCAGCAGTTTTGGGGGTTCCTACGAGCAGTACTTC
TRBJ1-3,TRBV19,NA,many,CASSPDPSGNTIYF,TGTGCCAGTAGTCCGGACCCTTCTGGAAACACCATATATTTT
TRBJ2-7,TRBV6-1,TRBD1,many,CASSGTGFYEQYF,TGTGCCAGCAGTGGGACAGGGTTTTACGAGCAGTACTTC
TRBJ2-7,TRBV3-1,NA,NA,CASSLGRNYEQYF,TGTGCCAGCAGCCTAGGACGGAACTACGAGCAGTACTTC
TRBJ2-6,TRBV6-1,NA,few,CASSERRDISVANVLTF,TGTGCCAGCAGTGAACGTCGGGATATCTCGGTGGCCAACGTCCTGACTTTC
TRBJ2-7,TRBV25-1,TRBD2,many,CASSDQREGREQYF,TGTGCCAGCAGTGACCAGCGGGAGGGCCGCGAGCAGTACTTC
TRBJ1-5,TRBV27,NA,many,CATGGGHGQPQHF,TGTGCCACGGGAGGAGGGCATGGTCAGCCCCAGCATTTT
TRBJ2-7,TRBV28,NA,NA,CASRLLLAGGGGEQYF,TGTGCCAGCCGACTTCTTCTAGCTGGAGGGGGGGGCGAGCAGTACTTC
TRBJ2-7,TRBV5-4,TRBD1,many,CASSLAGQGDDEQYF,TGTGCCAGCAGCTTGGCCGGCCAGGGGGACGACGAGCAGTACTTC
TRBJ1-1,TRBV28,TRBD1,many,CASHYRGVNTEAFF,TGTGCCAGCCACTACAGGGGAGTTAACACTGAAGCTTTCTTT
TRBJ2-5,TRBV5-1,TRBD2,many,CASSALAGDVDWETQYF,TGCGCCAGCAGCGCACTAGCGGGAGATGTAGATTGGGAGACCCAGTACTTC
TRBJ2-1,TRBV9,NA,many,CASSVDGAGHRMDEQFF,TGTGCCAGCAGCGTAGACGGGGCAGGGCATCGAATGGATGAGCAGTTCTTC
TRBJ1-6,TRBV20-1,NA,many,CSAVGRANSPLHF,TGCAGTGCGGTGGGCAGGGCAAACTCACCCCTCCACTTT
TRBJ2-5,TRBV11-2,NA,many,CASSLLQETQYF,TGTGCCAGCAGCTTGCTACAAGAGACCCAGTACTTC
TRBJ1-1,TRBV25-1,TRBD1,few,CASSLTGMNTEAFF,TGTGCCAGCAGCCTGACAGGGATGAACACTGAAGCTTTCTTT